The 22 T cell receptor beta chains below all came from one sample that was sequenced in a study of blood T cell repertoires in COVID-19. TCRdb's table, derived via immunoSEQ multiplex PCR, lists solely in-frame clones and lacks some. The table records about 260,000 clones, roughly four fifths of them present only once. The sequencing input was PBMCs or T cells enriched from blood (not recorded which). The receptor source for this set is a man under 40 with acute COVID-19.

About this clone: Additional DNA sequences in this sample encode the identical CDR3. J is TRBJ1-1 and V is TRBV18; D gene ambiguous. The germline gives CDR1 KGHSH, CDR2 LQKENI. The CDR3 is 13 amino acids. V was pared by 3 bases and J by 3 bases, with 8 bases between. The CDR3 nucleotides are TGTGCCAGCTCACCTTTGCGAGACACTGAAGCTTTCTTT. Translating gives CASSPLRDTEAFF. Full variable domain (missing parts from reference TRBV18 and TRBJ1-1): NAGVMQNPRHLVRRRGQEARLRCSPMKGHSHVYWYRQLPEEGLKFMVYLQKENIIDESGMPKERFSAEFPKEGPSILRIQQVVRGDSAAYFCASSPLRDTEAFFGQGTRLTVV.

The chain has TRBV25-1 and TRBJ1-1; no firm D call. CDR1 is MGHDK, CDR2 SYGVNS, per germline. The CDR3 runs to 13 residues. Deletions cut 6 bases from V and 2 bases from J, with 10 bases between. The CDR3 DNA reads TGTGCCAGCAGATCAGGCCTCAACACTGAAGCTTTCTTT. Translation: CASRSGLNTEAFF. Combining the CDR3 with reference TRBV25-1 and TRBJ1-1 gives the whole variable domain EADIYQTPRYLVIGTGKKITLECSQTMGHDKMYWYQQDPGMELHLIHYSYGVNSTEKGDLSSESTVSRIRTEHFPLTLESARPSHTSQYLCASRSGLNTEAFFGQGTRLTVV.

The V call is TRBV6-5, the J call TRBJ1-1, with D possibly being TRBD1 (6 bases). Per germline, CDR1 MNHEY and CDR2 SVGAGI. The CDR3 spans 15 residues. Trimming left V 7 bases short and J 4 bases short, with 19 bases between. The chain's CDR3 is CASKTGSGVGTEAFF. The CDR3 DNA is TGTGCCAGCAAAACAGGGTCCGGTGTTGGCACTGAAGCTTTCTTT.

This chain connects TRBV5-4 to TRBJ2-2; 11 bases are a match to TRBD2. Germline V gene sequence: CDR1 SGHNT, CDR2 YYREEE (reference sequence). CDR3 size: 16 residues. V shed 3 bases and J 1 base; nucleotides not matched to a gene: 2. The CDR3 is CASSSLAGGNTGELFF. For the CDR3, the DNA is TGTGCCAGCAGCTCGCTAGCGGGAGGGAACACCGGGGAGCTGTTTTTT.

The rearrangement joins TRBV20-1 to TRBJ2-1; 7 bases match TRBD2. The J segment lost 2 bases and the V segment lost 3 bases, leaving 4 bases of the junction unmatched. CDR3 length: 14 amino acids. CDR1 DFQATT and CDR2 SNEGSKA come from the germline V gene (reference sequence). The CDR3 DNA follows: TGCAGTGCTAGTGGGAGGGGCGCCTACAATGAGCAGTTCTTC. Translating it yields CSASGRGAYNEQFF.

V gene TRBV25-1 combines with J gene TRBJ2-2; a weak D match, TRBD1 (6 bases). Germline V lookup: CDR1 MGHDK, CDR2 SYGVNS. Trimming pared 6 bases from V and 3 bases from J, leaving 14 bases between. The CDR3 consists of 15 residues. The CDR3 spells CASSRRDIDTGELFF. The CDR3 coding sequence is TGTGCCAGCAGCCGACGGGACATAGACACCGGGGAGCTGTTTTTT.

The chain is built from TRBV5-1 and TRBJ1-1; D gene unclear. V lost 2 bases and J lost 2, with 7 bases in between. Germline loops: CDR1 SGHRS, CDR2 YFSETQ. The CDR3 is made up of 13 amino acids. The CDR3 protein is CASSFGSNTEAFF. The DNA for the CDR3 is TGCGCCAGCAGCTTCGGGAGTAACACTGAAGCTTTCTTT.

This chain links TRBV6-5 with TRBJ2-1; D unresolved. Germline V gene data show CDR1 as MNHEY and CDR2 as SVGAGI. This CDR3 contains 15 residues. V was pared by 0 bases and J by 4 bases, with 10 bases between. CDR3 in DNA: TGTGCCAGCAGTTACTCACCTGAGTCGTACAATGAGCAGTTCTTC. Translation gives CASSYSPESYNEQFF.

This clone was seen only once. The CDR3 DNA follows: TGTGCCAGCAGCTTGGGACAGGAGGGCAATGAGCAGTTCTTC. This gives the protein CASSLGQEGNEQFF. The chain combines TRBV6-1 with TRBJ2-1; TRBD1 matches at 8 bases. The CDR3 spans 14 residues. The J segment lost 6 bases and the V segment lost 6 bases, leaving 7 bases of the junction unmatched. Germline V gives CDR1 MNHNS, CDR2 SASEGT.

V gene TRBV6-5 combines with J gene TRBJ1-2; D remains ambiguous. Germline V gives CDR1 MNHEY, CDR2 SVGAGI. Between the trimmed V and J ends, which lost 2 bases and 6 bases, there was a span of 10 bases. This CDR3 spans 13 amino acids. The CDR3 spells CASSYPVTHGYTF. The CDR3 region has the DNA TGTGCCAGCAGTTACCCGGTCACTCATGGCTACACCTTC.

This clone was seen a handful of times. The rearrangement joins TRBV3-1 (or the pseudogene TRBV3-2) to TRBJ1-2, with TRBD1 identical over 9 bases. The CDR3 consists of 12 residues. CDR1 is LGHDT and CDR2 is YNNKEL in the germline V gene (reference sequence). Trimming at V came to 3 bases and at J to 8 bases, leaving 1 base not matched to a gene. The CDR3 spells CASSQGQGGYTF. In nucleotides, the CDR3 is TGTGCCAGCAGCCAGGGACAGGGAGGCTACACCTTC.

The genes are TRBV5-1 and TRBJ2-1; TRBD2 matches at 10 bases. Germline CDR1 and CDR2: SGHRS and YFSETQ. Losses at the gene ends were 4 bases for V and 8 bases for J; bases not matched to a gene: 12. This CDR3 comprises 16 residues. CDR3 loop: CASSAQSGGANDEQFF. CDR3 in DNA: TGCGCCAGCAGCGCACAGAGCGGGGGGGCCAACGATGAGCAGTTCTTC.

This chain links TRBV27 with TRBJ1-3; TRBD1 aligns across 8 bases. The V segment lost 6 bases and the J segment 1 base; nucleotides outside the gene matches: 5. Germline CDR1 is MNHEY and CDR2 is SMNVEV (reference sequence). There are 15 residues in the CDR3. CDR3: CASRSTGGSGNTIYF. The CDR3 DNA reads TGTGCCAGCAGGTCCACAGGGGGGTCTGGAAACACCATATATTTT.

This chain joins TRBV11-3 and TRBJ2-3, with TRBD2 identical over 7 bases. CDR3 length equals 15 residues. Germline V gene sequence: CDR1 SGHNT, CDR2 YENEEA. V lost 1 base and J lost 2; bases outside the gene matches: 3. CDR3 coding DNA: TGTGCCAGCAGCTTAGCGGGAGGATCCACAGATACGCAGTATTTT. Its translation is CASSLAGGSTDTQYF.

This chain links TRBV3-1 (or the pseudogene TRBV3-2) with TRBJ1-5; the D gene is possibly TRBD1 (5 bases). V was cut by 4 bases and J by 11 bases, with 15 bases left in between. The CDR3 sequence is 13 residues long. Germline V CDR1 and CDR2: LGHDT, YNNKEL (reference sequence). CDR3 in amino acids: CASSPSGGWTQHF. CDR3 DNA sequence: TGTGCCAGCAGCCCATCGGGGGGGTGGACCCAGCATTTT.

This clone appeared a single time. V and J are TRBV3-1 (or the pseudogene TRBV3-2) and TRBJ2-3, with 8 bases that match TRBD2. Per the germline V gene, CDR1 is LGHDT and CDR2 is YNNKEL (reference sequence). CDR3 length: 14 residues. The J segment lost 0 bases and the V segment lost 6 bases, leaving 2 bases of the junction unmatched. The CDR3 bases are TGTGCCAGCAGTCAGCGGGGGAGCACAGATACGCAGTATTTT. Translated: CASSQRGSTDTQYF.

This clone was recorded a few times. This CDR3 is CASSWGGSQAFF. As DNA, the CDR3 is TGTGCCAGCAGTTGGGGAGGATCGCAAGCTTTCTTT. This chain connects TRBV6-2 or TRBV6-3 to TRBJ1-1; no definite D call. Trimming removed 4 bases from V and 9 bases from J, with 12 bases in between. Looked up from germline, CDR1 is MNHEY and CDR2 is SVGEGT. CDR3 length equals 12 residues.

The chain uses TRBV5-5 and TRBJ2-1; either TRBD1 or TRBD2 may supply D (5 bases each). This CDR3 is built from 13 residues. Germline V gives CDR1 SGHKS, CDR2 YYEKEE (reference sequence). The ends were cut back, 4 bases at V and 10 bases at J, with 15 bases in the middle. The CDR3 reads CASSMGRSGEQFF. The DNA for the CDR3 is TGTGCCAGCAGCATGGGGCGCTCGGGAGAGCAGTTCTTC.

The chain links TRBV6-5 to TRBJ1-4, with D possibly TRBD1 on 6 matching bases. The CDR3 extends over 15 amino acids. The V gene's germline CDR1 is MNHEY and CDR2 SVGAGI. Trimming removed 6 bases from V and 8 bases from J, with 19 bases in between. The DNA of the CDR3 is TGTGCCAGCAGCTCCATGACAGGAGGTGACGAAAAACTGTTTTTT. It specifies CASSSMTGGDEKLFF.

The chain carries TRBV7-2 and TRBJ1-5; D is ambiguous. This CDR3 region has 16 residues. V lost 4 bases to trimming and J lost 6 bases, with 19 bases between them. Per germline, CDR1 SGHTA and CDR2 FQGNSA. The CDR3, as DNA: TGTGCCAGCAGCTCCTATGTCCCTTTATCGGGTCAGCCCCAGCATTTT. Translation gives CASSSYVPLSGQPQHF.

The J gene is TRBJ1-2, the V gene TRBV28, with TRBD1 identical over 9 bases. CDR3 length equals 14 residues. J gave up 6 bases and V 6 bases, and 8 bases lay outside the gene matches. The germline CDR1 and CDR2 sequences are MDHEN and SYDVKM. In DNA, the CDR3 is TGTGCCAGCAGGCTGACAGGGGGGGACAATGGCTACACCTTC. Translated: CASRLTGGDNGYTF.

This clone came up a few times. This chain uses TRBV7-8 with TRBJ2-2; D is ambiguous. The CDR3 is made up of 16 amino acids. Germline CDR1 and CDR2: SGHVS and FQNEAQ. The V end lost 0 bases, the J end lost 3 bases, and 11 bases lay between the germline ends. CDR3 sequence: CASSLASHAYTGELFF. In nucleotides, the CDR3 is TGTGCCAGCAGCTTAGCATCACACGCCTACACCGGGGAGCTGTTTTTT. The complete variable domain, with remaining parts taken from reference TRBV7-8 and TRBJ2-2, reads GAGVSQSPRYKVAKRGQDVALRCDPISGHVSLFWYQQALGQGPEFLTYFQNEAQLDKSGLPSDRFFAERPEGSVSTLKIQRTQQEDSAVYLCASSLASHAYTGELFFGEGSRLTVL.